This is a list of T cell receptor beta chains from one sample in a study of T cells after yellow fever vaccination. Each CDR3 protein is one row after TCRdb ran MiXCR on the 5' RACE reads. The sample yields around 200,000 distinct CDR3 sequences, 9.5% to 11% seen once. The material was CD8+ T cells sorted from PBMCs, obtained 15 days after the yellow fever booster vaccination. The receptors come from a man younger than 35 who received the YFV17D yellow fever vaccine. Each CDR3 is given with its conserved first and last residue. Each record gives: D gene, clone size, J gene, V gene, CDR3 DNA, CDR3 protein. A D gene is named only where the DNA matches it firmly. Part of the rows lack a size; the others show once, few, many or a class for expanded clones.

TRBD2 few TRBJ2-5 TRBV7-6 TGTGCCAGCAGCGGCGGGAGGCGGGGGGAGACCCAGTACTTC CASSGGRRGETQYF
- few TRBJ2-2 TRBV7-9 TGTGCCAGCAGCCGAGACCCAGGGGTGGCGAACACCGGGGAGCTGTTTTTT CASSRDPGVANTGELFF
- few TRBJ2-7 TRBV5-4 TGTGCCAGCAGCTCGGGTGCGGACAGCTCATTTTATGAGCAGTACTTC CASSSGADSSFYEQYF
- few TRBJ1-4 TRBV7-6 TGTGCCAGCAGCCCCCCCGGCGGTAATGAAAAACTGTTTTTT CASSPPGGNEKLFF
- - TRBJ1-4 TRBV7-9 TGTGCCAGCAGCCCCCTAAATGAAAAACTGTTTTTT CASSPLNEKLFF
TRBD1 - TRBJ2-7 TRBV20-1 TGCAGTGCTAGAGATGGACAGGGGAGCGCATACGGGGAGCAGTACTTC CSARDGQGSAYGEQYF
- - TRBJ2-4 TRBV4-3 TGCGCCAGCAGCCAGGAGGGATCGGATTCGGCCAAAAACATTCAGTACTTC CASSQEGSDSAKNIQYF
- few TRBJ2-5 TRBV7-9 TGTGCCAGCAATGTTCAAGGATACCAAGAGACCCAGTACTTC CASNVQGYQETQYF
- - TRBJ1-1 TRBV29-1 TGCAGCGTTGCCAGTAACACTGAAGCTTTCTTT CSVASNTEAFF
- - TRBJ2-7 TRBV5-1 TGCGCCAGCAGCGCCCCGGGACAATCCTACGAGCAGTACTTC CASSAPGQSYEQYF
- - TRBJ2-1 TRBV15 TGTGCCACCAGCACCGGAGGGGGGGGCTACGAGCAGTTCTTC CATSTGGGGYEQFF
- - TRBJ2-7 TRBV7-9 TGTGCCAGCAGCAAACAGCGCGAGCAGTACTTC CASSKQREQYF
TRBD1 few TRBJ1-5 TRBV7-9 TGTGCCAGCAGCCGGGACAGGGAAAGGAGTCAGCCCCAGCATTTT CASSRDRERSQPQHF
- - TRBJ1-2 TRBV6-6 TGTGCCAGCAGTAAGGCGGGATCCTATGGCTACACCTTC CASSKAGSYGYTF
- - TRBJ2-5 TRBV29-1 TGCAGCGTTCGCGCATTAGATGAAGAGACCCAGTACTTC CSVRALDEETQYF
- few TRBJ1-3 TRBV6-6 TGTGCCAGCAGGGGAGCGACCGGATCCTCTGGAAACACCATATATTTT CASRGATGSSGNTIYF
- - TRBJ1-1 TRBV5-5 TGTGCCAGCAGCTTGGGGGGGAGGACGTTGGACACTGAAGCTTTCTTT CASSLGGRTLDTEAFF
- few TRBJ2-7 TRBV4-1 TGCGCCAGCAGCCAAGCGGGCAGGGATACTGTGCAGTACTTC CASSQAGRDTVQYF
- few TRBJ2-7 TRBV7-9 TGTGCCAGCAGCTCGACGGTTACCTACGAGCAGTACTTC CASSSTVTYEQYF
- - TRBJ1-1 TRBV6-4 TGTGCCAGCAGTGACTCGCCGGAGAACACTGAAGCTTTCTTT CASSDSPENTEAFF
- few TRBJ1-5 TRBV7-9 TGTGCCAGCAGCTCCTCGGACAGAGCCATCAATCAGCCCCAGCATTTT CASSSSDRAINQPQHF
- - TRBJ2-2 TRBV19 TGTGCCAGTAGTATAGTTAGTGCCGGGGAGCTGTTTTTT CASSIVSAGELFF
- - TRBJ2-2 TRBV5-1 TGCGCCAGCAGCGGGGGGACGCTGAACACCGGGGAGCTGTTTTTT CASSGGTLNTGELFF
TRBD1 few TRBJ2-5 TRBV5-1 TGCGCCAGCAGCTATTGGACAGGGAGGTACCAAGAGACCCAGTACTTC CASSYWTGRYQETQYF
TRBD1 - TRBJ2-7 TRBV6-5 TGTGCCAGCAGCCCGGGACAGAGCTCCTACGAGCAGTACTTC CASSPGQSSYEQYF
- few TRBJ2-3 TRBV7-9 TGTGCCACCCTGGGACTCTCCACCGGTGAGGATACGCAGTATTTT CATLGLSTGEDTQYF
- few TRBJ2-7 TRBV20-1 TGCAGTGCTAACGGACACTTCTCCTACGAGCAGTACTTC CSANGHFSYEQYF
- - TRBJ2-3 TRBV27 TGTGCCAGCAGTTTATTAGGGGGAGTCGGGAGGGATACGCAGTATTTT CASSLLGGVGRDTQYF
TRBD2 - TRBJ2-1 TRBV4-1 TGCGCCAGCAGCCAAGTCGGACTAGCGGTGAACAATGAGCAGTTCTTC CASSQVGLAVNNEQFF
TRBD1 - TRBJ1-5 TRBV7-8 TGTGCCAGCAGCTCCAGGGGGGAAGGTCAGCCCCAGCATTTT CASSSRGEGQPQHF